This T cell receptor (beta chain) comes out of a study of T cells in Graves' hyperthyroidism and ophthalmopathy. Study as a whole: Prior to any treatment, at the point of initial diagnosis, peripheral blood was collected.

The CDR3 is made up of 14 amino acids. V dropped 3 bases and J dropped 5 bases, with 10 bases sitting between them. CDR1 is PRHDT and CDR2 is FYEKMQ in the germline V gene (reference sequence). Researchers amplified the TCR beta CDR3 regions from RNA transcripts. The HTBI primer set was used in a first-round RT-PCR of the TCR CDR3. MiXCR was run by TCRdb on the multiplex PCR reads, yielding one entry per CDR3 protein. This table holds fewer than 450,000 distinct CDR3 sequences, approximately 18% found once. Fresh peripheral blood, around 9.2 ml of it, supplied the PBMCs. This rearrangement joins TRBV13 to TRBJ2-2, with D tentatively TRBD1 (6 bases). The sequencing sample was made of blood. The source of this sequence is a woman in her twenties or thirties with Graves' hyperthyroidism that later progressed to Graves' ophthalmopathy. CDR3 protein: CASSLTGITGELFF. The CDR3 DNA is TGTGCCAGCAGCTTGACAGGAATTACCGGGGAGCTGTTTTTT.